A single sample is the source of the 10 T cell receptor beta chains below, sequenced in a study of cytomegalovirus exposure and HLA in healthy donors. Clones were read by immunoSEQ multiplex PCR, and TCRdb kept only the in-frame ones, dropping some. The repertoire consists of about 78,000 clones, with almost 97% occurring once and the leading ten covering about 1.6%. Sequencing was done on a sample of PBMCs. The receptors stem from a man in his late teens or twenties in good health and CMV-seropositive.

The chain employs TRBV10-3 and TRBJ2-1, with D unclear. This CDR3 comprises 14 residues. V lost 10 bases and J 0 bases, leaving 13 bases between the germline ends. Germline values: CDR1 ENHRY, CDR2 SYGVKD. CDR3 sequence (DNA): TGTGCCACCTTCCCGTCTAGCTCCTACAATGAGCAGTTCTTC. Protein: CATFPSSSYNEQFF.

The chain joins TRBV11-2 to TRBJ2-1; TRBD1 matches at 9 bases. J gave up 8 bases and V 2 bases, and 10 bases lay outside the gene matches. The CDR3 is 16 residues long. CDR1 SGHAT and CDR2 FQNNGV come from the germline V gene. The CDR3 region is CASSLLVGTGPHEQFF. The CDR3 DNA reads TGTGCCAGCAGCTTATTGGTGGGGACAGGGCCCCATGAGCAGTTCTTC.

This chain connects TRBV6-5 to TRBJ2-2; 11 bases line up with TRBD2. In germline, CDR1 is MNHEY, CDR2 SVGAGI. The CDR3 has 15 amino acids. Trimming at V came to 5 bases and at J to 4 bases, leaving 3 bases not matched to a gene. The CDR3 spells CASSLSGRATGELFF. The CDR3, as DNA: TGTGCCAGCAGTCTTAGCGGGAGGGCCACCGGGGAGCTGTTTTTT.

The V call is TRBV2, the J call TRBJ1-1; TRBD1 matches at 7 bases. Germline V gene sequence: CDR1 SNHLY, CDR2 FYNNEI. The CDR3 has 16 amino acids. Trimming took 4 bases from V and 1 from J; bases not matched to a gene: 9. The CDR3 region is CASSAMEGATNTEAFF. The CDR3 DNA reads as TGTGCCAGCAGTGCCATGGAGGGGGCGACGAACACTGAAGCTTTCTTT.

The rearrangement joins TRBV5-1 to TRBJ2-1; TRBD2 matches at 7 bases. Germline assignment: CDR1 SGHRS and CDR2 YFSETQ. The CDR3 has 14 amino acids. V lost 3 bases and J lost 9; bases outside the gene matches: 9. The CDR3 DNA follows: TGCGCCAGCAGCTATACTAGCGCAGGAAGTGAGCAGTTCTTC. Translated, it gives CASSYTSAGSEQFF.

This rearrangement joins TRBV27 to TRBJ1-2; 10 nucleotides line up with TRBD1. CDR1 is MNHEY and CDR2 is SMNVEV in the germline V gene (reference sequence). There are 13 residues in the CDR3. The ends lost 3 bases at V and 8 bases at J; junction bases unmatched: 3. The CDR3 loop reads CASSFDRGHGYTF. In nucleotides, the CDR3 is TGTGCCAGCAGTTTTGACAGGGGGCACGGCTACACCTTC.

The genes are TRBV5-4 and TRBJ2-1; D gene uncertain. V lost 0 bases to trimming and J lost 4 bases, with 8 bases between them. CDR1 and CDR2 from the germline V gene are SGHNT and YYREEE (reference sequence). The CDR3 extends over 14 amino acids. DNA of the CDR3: TGTGCCAGCAGCTTGGATGCAGTGTACAATGAGCAGTTCTTC. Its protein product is CASSLDAVYNEQFF.

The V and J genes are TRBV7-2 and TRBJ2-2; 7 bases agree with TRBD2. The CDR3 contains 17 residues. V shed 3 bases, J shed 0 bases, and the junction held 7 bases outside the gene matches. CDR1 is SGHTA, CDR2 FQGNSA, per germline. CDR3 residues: CASSLYPGGPNTGELFF. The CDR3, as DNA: TGTGCCAGCAGCTTGTATCCGGGAGGACCGAACACCGGGGAGCTGTTTTTT.

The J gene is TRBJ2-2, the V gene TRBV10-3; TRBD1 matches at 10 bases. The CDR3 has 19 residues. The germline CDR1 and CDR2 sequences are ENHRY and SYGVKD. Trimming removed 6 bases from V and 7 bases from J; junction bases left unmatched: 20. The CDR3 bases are TGTGCCATCAGAAACCAAGTCCCGGGACAGGGGCCTAGGGGCGGGGAGCTGTTTTTT. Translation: CAIRNQVPGQGPRGGELFF.

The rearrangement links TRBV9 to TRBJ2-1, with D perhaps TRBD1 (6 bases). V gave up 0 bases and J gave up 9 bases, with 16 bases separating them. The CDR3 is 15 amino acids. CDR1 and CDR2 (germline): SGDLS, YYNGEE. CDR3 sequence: CASSVGGRGSGEQFF. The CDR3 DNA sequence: TGTGCCAGCAGCGTAGGGGGCAGGGGATCCGGTGAGCAGTTCTTC.